Following are 2 T cell receptor beta chains from one sample sequenced in a study of T-cell reconstitution after alpha-beta-depleted transplantation in children. Preparation of the TCRbeta library involved a method that used unique molecular identifiers. TCRdb fed the PCR reads into MiXCR, producing one record per CDR3 protein. The sample has a few hundred thousand distinct CDR3 sequences, roughly 11% seen once. The starting material was peripheral blood, obtained 180 days after TCRalphabeta/CD19-depleted stem cell transplant. These receptors were collected from a male patient under 10 years old who had a stem cell transplant for chronic granulomatous disease, so the T cells may come from the graft donor.

As regards this clonotype: Since a much larger clone is just one base distant, this may be a read error. The rearrangement uses TRBV12-3 or TRBV12-4 and TRBJ2-4; D may correspond to TRBD1 or TRBD2 (7 bases each). This CDR3 has 16 residues. CDR3: CASSHRQGLPKNIQHF. Written as DNA, the CDR3 is TGTGCCAGCAGCCATAGACAGGGACTACCCAAAAACATTCAGCACTTC.

This clonotype appeared many times. The V gene is TRBV2, the J gene TRBJ2-3; tentative D call: TRBD1 (5 bases). Germline CDR1 is SNHLY and CDR2 is FYNNEI. The CDR3 runs 15 residues. Trimming left V 1 base short and J 5 bases short, with 13 bases between. CDR3 nucleotide sequence: TGTGCCAGCAGTGAAGAGGGCAGGGTTGGAGATACGCAGTATTTT. Encoded protein: CASSEEGRVGDTQYF.